This is a list of T cell receptor beta chains from one sample in a study of T cell clones after liver transplantation. Sequenced by immunoSEQ multiplex PCR; TCRdb stores in-frame clones only, minus some. The sample consists of tens of thousands of clones, around 85% of them appearing once. Sample: CD4+ T cells from blood, taken before liver transplant. Source of these receptors: a human donor who received a liver transplant. Both conserved end residues are part of each CDR3. Each record gives: clone size, J gene, V gene, D gene, CDR3 DNA, CDR3 protein. D genes are given only for firm matches. Size is stated for part of the rows, as once, few or many counts, or as a class when the clone is expanded.

clone size: .; J gene: TRBJ1-1; V gene: TRBV29-1; D gene: TRBD1; CDR3 DNA: TGCAGCGGAGGACAGGGGGAGTACACTGAAGCTTTCTTT; CDR3 protein: CSGGQGEYTEAFF
clone size: .; J gene: TRBJ2-1; V gene: TRBV11-1; D gene: TRBD1; CDR3 DNA: TGTGCCAGCAGTCTACAGGGGAATGAGCAGTTCTTC; CDR3 protein: CASSLQGNEQFF
clone size: once; J gene: TRBJ1-2; V gene: TRBV5-6; D gene: .; CDR3 DNA: TGTGCCAGCAGCCAGGGCAGGGGAAACTATGGCTACACCTTC; CDR3 protein: CASSQGRGNYGYTF
clone size: .; J gene: TRBJ2-7; V gene: TRBV7-2; D gene: TRBD2; CDR3 DNA: TGTGCCAGCAGCCTACGGACTAGCGGGGGGAGCGAGCAGTACTTC; CDR3 protein: CASSLRTSGGSEQYF
clone size: once; J gene: TRBJ2-7; V gene: TRBV6-5; D gene: .; CDR3 DNA: TGTGCCAGCAGTTACTCAGGCGGGCAGTACGAGCAGTACTTC; CDR3 protein: CASSYSGGQYEQYF
clone size: .; J gene: TRBJ1-6; V gene: TRBV5-1; D gene: .; CDR3 DNA: TGCGCCAGCAGACCGGACAGAGATTCACCCCTCCACTTT; CDR3 protein: CASRPDRDSPLHF
clone size: many; J gene: TRBJ1-5; V gene: TRBV25-1; D gene: .; CDR3 DNA: TGTGCCAGCAGTGAACGGGGAGGAGCAGGGCAGCCCCAGCATTTT; CDR3 protein: CASSERGGAGQPQHF
clone size: .; J gene: TRBJ2-3; V gene: TRBV7-9; D gene: .; CDR3 DNA: TGTGCCAGCAGCTTCAACGGCCCCACAGATACGCAGTATTTT; CDR3 protein: CASSFNGPTDTQYF
clone size: .; J gene: TRBJ2-1; V gene: TRBV9; D gene: TRBD1; CDR3 DNA: TGTGCCAGCAGCGTAGTGGGGATGGGGACAGGGATTTACGAGCAGTTCTTC; CDR3 protein: CASSVVGMGTGIYEQFF
clone size: .; J gene: TRBJ2-1; V gene: TRBV7-2; D gene: .; CDR3 DNA: TGTGCCAGCAGCTTAGACCAGGGTACCTACAATGAGCAGTTCTTC; CDR3 protein: CASSLDQGTYNEQFF
clone size: .; J gene: TRBJ2-5; V gene: TRBV30; D gene: .; CDR3 DNA: TGTGCCTGGAGTGTACCTGGACAACAAGAGACCCAGTACTTC; CDR3 protein: CAWSVPGQQETQYF
clone size: once; J gene: TRBJ2-2; V gene: TRBV7-2; D gene: .; CDR3 DNA: TGTGCCAGCAGCTTAGAATTACGGACCGGGGAGCTGTTTTTT; CDR3 protein: CASSLELRTGELFF
clone size: .; J gene: TRBJ2-6; V gene: TRBV19; D gene: .; CDR3 DNA: TGTGCCAGTAGTAAGGACAGTCCCGGGGTTATCGGGGCCAACGTCCTGACTTTC; CDR3 protein: CASSKDSPGVIGANVLTF
clone size: .; J gene: TRBJ1-1; V gene: TRBV30; D gene: .; CDR3 DNA: TGTGCCTGGGCAATCGGGGAAGGGACTGAAGCTTTCTTT; CDR3 protein: CAWAIGEGTEAFF
clone size: .; J gene: TRBJ2-6; V gene: TRBV30; D gene: .; CDR3 DNA: TGTGCCTGGAGTGTGCAGTCCTCTGGGGCCAACGTCCTGACTTTC; CDR3 protein: CAWSVQSSGANVLTF
clone size: .; J gene: TRBJ2-1; V gene: TRBV4-1; D gene: .; CDR3 DNA: TGCGCCAGCAGCCAAGATCTCGGGACGAGCTCCTACAATGAGCAGTTCTTC; CDR3 protein: CASSQDLGTSSYNEQFF
clone size: .; J gene: TRBJ2-1; V gene: TRBV2; D gene: .; CDR3 DNA: TGTGCCAGCAGTGATACGTTCTTC; CDR3 protein: CASSDTFF
clone size: .; J gene: TRBJ1-3; V gene: TRBV7-2; D gene: TRBD1; CDR3 DNA: TGTGCCAGCAGCTTCGGACAGGAAGAAGACACCATATATTTT; CDR3 protein: CASSFGQEEDTIYF
clone size: .; J gene: TRBJ2-5; V gene: TRBV7-6; D gene: TRBD2; CDR3 DNA: TGTGCCAGCACCCCCGGGACTAGCGGCCAAGAGACCCAGTACTTC; CDR3 protein: CASTPGTSGQETQYF
clone size: .; J gene: TRBJ1-2; V gene: TRBV15; D gene: .; CDR3 DNA: TGTGCCACCAGCAGACCTCAAGCTAACTATGGCTACACCTTC; CDR3 protein: CATSRPQANYGYTF
clone size: .; J gene: TRBJ1-3; V gene: TRBV5-1; D gene: .; CDR3 DNA: TGCGCCAGCAGCTTGGGGGATTCCTCTGGAAACACCATATATTTT; CDR3 protein: CASSLGDSSGNTIYF
clone size: .; J gene: TRBJ2-7; V gene: TRBV4-2; D gene: .; CDR3 DNA: TGTGCCAGCAGCCAAGATCAGGGGAGGAGCGAGCAGTACTTC; CDR3 protein: CASSQDQGRSEQYF
clone size: .; J gene: TRBJ2-1; V gene: TRBV4-3; D gene: .; CDR3 DNA: TGCGCCAGCAGCCAGACAGGCAACTCCTACAATGAGCAGTTCTTC; CDR3 protein: CASSQTGNSYNEQFF
clone size: .; J gene: TRBJ1-1; V gene: TRBV30; D gene: TRBD1; CDR3 DNA: TGTGCCTGGAGCTTCGAGGCAGGGGGCGGGATGAACACTGAAGCTTTCTTT; CDR3 protein: CAWSFEAGGGMNTEAFF
clone size: .; J gene: TRBJ1-1; V gene: TRBV5-1; D gene: .; CDR3 DNA: TGCGCCAGCAGCTTTGACTTCAAGGGCACTGAAGCTTTCTTT; CDR3 protein: CASSFDFKGTEAFF
clone size: .; J gene: TRBJ2-1; V gene: TRBV5-4; D gene: TRBD1; CDR3 DNA: TGTGCCAGCAACCAGGGGACAGGGGGCAGCTACAATGAGCAGTTCTTC; CDR3 protein: CASNQGTGGSYNEQFF
clone size: .; J gene: TRBJ1-1; V gene: TRBV25-1; D gene: .; CDR3 DNA: TGTGCCAGCTCGCGAGGCACAGGTGAAGCTTTCTTT; CDR3 protein: CASSRGTGEAFF
clone size: .; J gene: TRBJ1-5; V gene: TRBV7-2; D gene: .; CDR3 DNA: TGTGCCAGCAGCTCCGGACAGTCTAGCAATCAGCCCCAGCATTTT; CDR3 protein: CASSSGQSSNQPQHF
clone size: .; J gene: TRBJ2-3; V gene: TRBV5-4; D gene: .; CDR3 DNA: TGTGCCAGCAGCTCGGACCAAGTGGCAGATACGCAGTATTTT; CDR3 protein: CASSSDQVADTQYF
clone size: .; J gene: TRBJ2-1; V gene: TRBV7-8; D gene: .; CDR3 DNA: TGTGCCAGCAGCTCCTTCCGAGGAATCTCCTACAATGAGCAGTTCTTC; CDR3 protein: CASSSFRGISYNEQFF
clone size: .; J gene: TRBJ1-3; V gene: TRBV7-2; D gene: .; CDR3 DNA: TGTGCCAGCAGCTTAGAGGGGGGGGTATCTGGAAACACCATATATTTT; CDR3 protein: CASSLEGGVSGNTIYF